The 23 T cell receptor beta chains given below trace back to one sample, sequenced in a study of blood T cell repertoires in COVID-19. Some clones are missing from TCRdb's copy, which holds only in-frame ones; the method was immunoSEQ multiplex PCR. Of 150,000 to 200,000 clones in the sample, around 87% are singletons; the top ten hold 7%. The sequenced sample consisted of peripheral blood. The receptors were gathered from a woman older than 75 in a cohort sampled during active or convalescent COVID-19.

The chain uses TRBV5-5 and TRBJ2-5; D remains unclear. The CDR3 runs 13 residues. Germline V gene lookup returns CDR1 SGHKS and CDR2 YYEKEE (reference sequence). V lost 0 bases and J lost 4, with 7 bases in between. The CDR3 here is CASSLAYSETQYF. The CDR3 coding sequence is TGTGCCAGCAGCTTGGCGTACTCAGAGACCCAGTACTTC.

This chain joins TRBV4-1 and TRBJ2-1; 9 bases match TRBD1. Germline CDR1 and CDR2: MGHRA and YSYEKL. The J segment lost 6 bases and the V segment lost 2 bases, leaving 8 bases of the junction unmatched. The CDR3 contains 16 residues. The CDR3 sequence is CASSQIQQGASNEQFF. The CDR3 nucleotides are TGCGCCAGCAGCCAAATCCAACAGGGGGCATCCAATGAGCAGTTCTTC.

This sequence joins TRBV28 and TRBJ2-7, with TRBD2 matching over 8 bases. V gave up 6 bases and J gave up 0 bases; unmatched junction bases: 10. The CDR3 is 16 residues long. The V gene's germline CDR1 is MDHEN and CDR2 SYDVKM. DNA for the CDR3: TGTGCCAGCAGGAGAAAGAGCGGGGGCGTCTCCTACGAGCAGTACTTC. This gives the protein CASRRKSGGVSYEQYF. Full variable domain (remainder filled in from reference TRBV28 and TRBJ2-7): DVKVTQSSRYLVKRTGEKVFLECVQDMDHENMFWYRQDPGLGLRLIYFSYDVKMKEKGDIPEGYSVSREKKERFSLILESASTNQTSMYLCASRRKSGGVSYEQYFGPGTRLTVT.

CDR3: CSVGGGGYGYTF. CDR3 in DNA: TGCAGCGTAGGAGGGGGCGGCTATGGCTACACCTTC. This chain uses TRBV29-1 with TRBJ1-2, with 7 positions matching TRBD1. Germline values: CDR1 SQVTM, CDR2 ANQGSEA. The CDR3 has 12 residues. V shed 6 bases and J 4 bases; nucleotides not matched to a gene: 5.

V gene TRBV21-1 combines with J gene TRBJ1-2; TRBD1 was called by the table and not checked on the DNA. TRBV21-1 is a listed pseudogene. This CDR3 has 15 amino acids. CDR3 DNA: TGTGCCAGCAGCGGCCGGGACAGCCTTAACTATGGCTACACCTTC. It codes for CASSGRDSLNYGYTF.

The gene calls are TRBV18 and TRBJ2-1; TRBD1 is a possible D gene (5 bases). Germline CDR1 KGHSH, CDR2 LQKENI. The CDR3 has 16 amino acids. Deletions cut 1 base from V and 1 base from J, with 11 bases between. The DNA for the CDR3 is TGTGCCAGCTCACCACTGACAGCTTTATCCTACAATGAGCAGTTCTTC. Encoded protein: CASSPLTALSYNEQFF.

V and J are TRBV2 and TRBJ1-5; D possibly corresponds to TRBD1 (6 bases). The germline gives CDR1 SNHLY, CDR2 FYNNEI. There are 13 residues in the CDR3. The V end lost 8 bases, the J end lost 2 bases, and 10 bases lay between the germline ends. The CDR3: CASGRQGNQPQHF. The CDR3 DNA sequence: TGTGCCAGCGGGCGACAGGGCAATCAGCCCCAGCATTTT.

The chain combines TRBV4-2 with TRBJ2-2, with D perhaps TRBD2 (5 bases). This CDR3 comprises 20 residues. Germline V gene data show CDR1 as LGHNA and CDR2 as YNFKEQ. Trimming took off 6 bases at V and 0 bases at J, with 26 bases between the two ends. In DNA form, the CDR3 reads TGTGCCAGCAGGGGTTACGGGAAAAGGGATGCATCCGCGAACACCGGGGAGCTGTTTTTT. It encodes CASRGYGKRDASANTGELFF.

This chain links TRBV11-3 with TRBJ1-4, with TRBD1 identical over 7 bases. CDR1 is SGHNT and CDR2 is YENEEA in the germline V gene. Germline trimming cut 0 bases from V and 0 bases from J; bases unmatched to any gene: 4. CDR3 length: 17 residues. The CDR3 reads CASSLEGRGTTNEKLFF. CDR3 sequence (DNA): TGTGCCAGCAGCTTAGAGGGCAGGGGGACAACTAATGAAAAACTGTTTTTT.

The chain couples TRBV27 to TRBJ2-2; the D is unclear. V shed 9 bases and J shed 0 bases, with 11 bases lying between them. Per germline, CDR1 MNHEY and CDR2 SMNVEV (reference sequence). This CDR3 has 14 amino acids. The CDR3 nucleotides read TGTGCCAGTGTTCTCCGAGCGAACACCGGGGAGCTGTTTTTT. It yields the protein CASVLRANTGELFF.

In this sample, this clone turned up a few times. The J gene is TRBJ2-2, the V gene TRBV2, with D possibly TRBD1 on 5 matching bases. V was clipped by 4 bases and J by 1 base, with 10 bases between them. The CDR3 runs 15 residues. Per the germline V gene, CDR1 is SNHLY and CDR2 is FYNNEI. Written as DNA, the CDR3 is TGTGCCAGCAGTGGGGGCAGGGTGAACACCGGGGAGCTGTTTTTT. Protein sequence: CASSGGRVNTGELFF.

This chain uses TRBV5-1 with TRBJ2-5; TRBD1 matches 10 bases. This CDR3 is built from 14 residues. Looked up from germline, CDR1 is SGHRS and CDR2 is YFSETQ. V was pared by 6 bases and J by 4 bases, with 6 bases of the junction left unmatched. CDR3 sequence reads: CASTPGTGAETQYF. In DNA, the CDR3 is TGCGCCAGCACCCCCGGGACAGGGGCAGAGACCCAGTACTTC.

The chain recombines TRBV28 with TRBJ1-2; D ambiguous. CDR1 and CDR2 (germline): MDHEN, SYDVKM. The ends were cut back, 6 bases at V and 5 bases at J, with 16 bases in the middle. The CDR3 is 14 amino acids. The CDR3 DNA sequence: TGTGCCAGCAGGCCCCCCGGCGGCATATATGGCTACACCTTC. It codes for CASRPPGGIYGYTF.

V and J are TRBV4-3 and TRBJ2-3, with 8 bases fitting TRBD2. This CDR3 has 15 amino acids. Germline assignment: CDR1 LGHNA and CDR2 YSLEER. V shed 6 bases, J shed 1 base, and the junction held 6 bases outside the gene matches. This CDR3 is CASSPRSGGTDTQYF. The CDR3, as DNA: TGCGCCAGCAGTCCCCGTAGCGGGGGCACAGATACGCAGTATTTT.

The chain links TRBV27 to TRBJ2-1, with D tentatively TRBD1 (6 bases). V was clipped by 5 bases and J by 8 bases, with 19 bases between them. Germline assignment: CDR1 MNHEY and CDR2 SMNVEV (reference sequence). The length of the CDR3 is 15 residues. The CDR3 DNA reads TGTGCCAGCAGTATAGTCGGAATGGGGGCGTATGAGCAGTTCTTC. Protein product: CASSIVGMGAYEQFF.

This chain connects TRBV29-1 to TRBJ2-2; the D gene is possibly TRBD2 (6 bases). Trimming stripped 6 bases from V and 5 bases from J, with 19 bases between. Germline V lookup: CDR1 SQVTM, CDR2 ANQGSEA. The CDR3 has 15 residues. The CDR3 DNA follows: TGCAGCGTGTCATTAGGTGGGGGGAGTACCGGGGAGCTGTTTTTT. It yields the protein CSVSLGGGSTGELFF.

Notes on this clone: Other nucleotide sequences from this sample produce the same CDR3. The chain recombines TRBV6-5 with TRBJ2-2; D perhaps matches TRBD1 (6 bases). The germline gives CDR1 MNHEY, CDR2 SVGAGI. V gave up 6 bases and J gave up 1 base, with 6 bases separating them. The CDR3 contains 13 residues. CDR3 nucleotide sequence: TGTGCCAGCAGGACAGGGAACACCGGGGAGCTGTTTTTT. Its translation: CASRTGNTGELFF.

The chain uses TRBV6-1 and TRBJ1-2; 7 bases are shared with TRBD1. The trim removed 1 base at V and 2 bases at J, leaving 10 bases unmatched. The CDR3 has 17 amino acids. Per germline, CDR1 MNHNS and CDR2 SASEGT. In DNA form, the CDR3 reads TGTGCCAGCAGTGAAGTAGGGTGGGGACAGATAAACTATGGCTACACCTTC. Amino acids: CASSEVGWGQINYGYTF.

The chain joins TRBV6-5 to TRBJ2-2, with 7 bases lining up with TRBD1. With 10 bases clipped from V and 2 bases from J, the junction kept 7 bases outside the gene matches. The CDR3 runs to 14 residues. The V gene's germline CDR1 is MNHEY and CDR2 SVGAGI. CDR3 in DNA: TGTGCCACCCGTACAGGGGCTAACACCGGGGAGCTGTTTTTT. Amino acids: CATRTGANTGELFF.

The chain employs TRBV9 and TRBJ2-1; TRBD1 agrees at 8 bases. This CDR3 is built from 15 residues. Germline CDR1 is SGDLS and CDR2 is YYNGEE. Trimming at V came to 5 bases and at J to 0 bases, leaving 4 bases not matched to a gene. The CDR3 nucleotides are TGTGCCAGCAGGGATGACAGGGGCTCCTACAATGAGCAGTTCTTC. It is translated as CASRDDRGSYNEQFF.

V and J are TRBV5-8 and TRBJ2-1; D remains unclear. The CDR3 contains 15 residues. CDR1 is SGHTS and CDR2 is YDEGEE in the germline V gene. Trimming pared 3 bases from V and 6 bases from J, leaving 16 bases between. The CDR3 spells CASSSLNQRFNEQFF. The CDR3 DNA follows: TGTGCCAGCAGCTCGCTAAATCAGCGTTTCAATGAGCAGTTCTTC.

This clone occurred a few times. This chain uses TRBV28 with TRBJ2-3, with TRBD2 matching over 14 bases. CDR1 is MDHEN and CDR2 is SYDVKM in the germline V gene. The CDR3 is made up of 17 amino acids. The V gene end was trimmed by 5 bases and the J gene end by 0 bases; junction bases not matched to a gene: 4. The CDR3 DNA reads TGTGCCAGCAGTCAATGGACTAGCGGGGGGAGCACAGATACGCAGTATTTT. Amino acid sequence: CASSQWTSGGSTDTQYF.

The chain joins TRBV28 to TRBJ1-1; possible D gene TRBD1, 5 bases. Deletions cut 2 bases from V and 4 bases from J, with 5 bases between. Germline V lookup: CDR1 MDHEN, CDR2 SYDVKM. The CDR3 length is 12 residues. The CDR3 DNA reads as TGTGCCAGCAGTTTAAGGGGCACTGAAGCTTTCTTT. It codes for CASSLRGTEAFF.